This T cell receptor beta chain emerged from a study of T cells in Graves' hyperthyroidism and ophthalmopathy. The CDR3 regions of TCR beta were amplified from RNA transcripts. In the first-round RT-PCR of the TCR CDR3, the HTBI primer set was used. Each CDR3 protein is one row after TCRdb ran MiXCR on the multiplex PCR reads. The data contain nearly 600,000 distinct CDR3 sequences, about 14% of them seen just once; the ten biggest clones take up about 7%. In regard to this clonotype: Antigen specificity is unknown.

Subjects with ophthalmopathy showed a Clinical Activity Score no lower than 3, a NOSPECS grade no lower than 4, and a duration shorter than 3 months. PBMCs were derived from more than 8 ml fresh peripheral blood. Overall study findings and caveats: The blood repertoire included most of the expanded thyroid clonotypes above 0.001. Through a model of 13 V-J features, ophthalmopathy was separated from stable hyperthyroidism.

This receptor was obtained from a woman under 30 with Graves' ophthalmopathy. Sequenced input: blood.

CDR3 sequence (DNA): TGTGCCAGCAGCCCCCGCGGGATCACCGGGGAGCTGTTTTTT. Translating it yields CASSPRGITGELFF. The chain joins TRBV11-2 to TRBJ2-2; tentatively, D is TRBD2 (6 bases). The CDR3 runs to 14 residues. V was shortened by 5 bases and J by 4 bases, with 11 bases between the two germline ends. CDR1 and CDR2 from the germline V gene are SGHAT and FQNNGV.